The 11 T cell receptor beta chains below come from one sample, sequenced in a study of cytomegalovirus exposure and HLA in healthy donors. 60 Vbeta and 13 Jbeta primers were used in PCR. Sequenced by immunoSEQ multiplex PCR; TCRdb stores in-frame clones only, minus some. The sample gives about 170,000 clones, around 62% of which show up once; around 2.9% is in the top ten. Specimen: PBMCs. Every receptor here comes from a man aged 40-55 years in good health and CMV-seronegative.

A word on this clone: One end of the junction is discordant with germline, which a read error may explain. The chain carries TRBV6-6 and TRBJ2-2, with D perhaps TRBD1 (6 bases). Per the germline V gene, CDR1 is MNHNY and CDR2 is SVGAGI (reference sequence). CDR3 length equals 14 residues. The chain's CDR3 is CASKRDGDTGELFF. The CDR3 DNA reads as TGTGCCAGCAAGAGGGACGGGGACACCGGGGAACTGTTTTTT.

This clone was found a few times. The chain couples TRBV10-3 to TRBJ2-5; a possible D gene is TRBD1 (6 bases). TRBJ2-7 explains the end of the DNA better; the J call may be wrong. The CDR3 contains 14 residues. Germline V CDR1 and CDR2: ENHRY, SYGVKD. The CDR3 nucleotides read TGTGCCACAGAAGGCAGGGGTAGGTCCTACGAGCAGTACTTC. Translating it yields CATEGRGRSYEQYF.

CDR3 region: CAVGGGSPLHF. The DNA for the CDR3 is TGTGCCGTGGGGGGGGGCTCACCCCTCCACTTT. The chain is built from TRBV27 and TRBJ1-6, with a possible D match to TRBD1 (6 bases). Trimming pared 11 bases from V and 10 bases from J, leaving 12 bases between. The CDR3 consists of 11 residues. Germline CDR1 is MNHEY and CDR2 is SMNVEV (reference sequence).

This chain connects TRBV30 to TRBJ2-3, with unresolved D. Trimming pared 7 bases from V and 2 bases from J, leaving 16 bases between. Germline-derived CDR1 and CDR2 are GTSNPN and SVGIG (reference sequence). The CDR3 sequence is 14 residues long. CDR3: CAYVNRGLTDTQYF. For the CDR3, the DNA is TGTGCCTACGTTAATCGAGGCCTCACAGATACGCAGTATTTT.

The CDR3 loop is CASSPKRGTGNEKLFF. The CDR3 region has the DNA TGTGCCAGCAGCCCCAAGAGGGGGACCGGGAATGAAAAACTGTTTTTT. V gene TRBV7-9 combines with J gene TRBJ1-4; TRBD1 might be the D (6 bases). Trimming shortened V by 5 bases and J by 5 bases, and 18 bases separated the two germline ends. This CDR3 contains 16 residues. The germline V gene has CDR1 SEHNR and CDR2 FQNEAQ (reference sequence).

As regards this clone: Other DNA sequences in the sample encode the same CDR3. The chain uses TRBV5-5 and TRBJ2-1; 10 bases align to TRBD2. Germline CDR1 and CDR2: SGHKS and YYEKEE (reference sequence). The length of the CDR3 is 15 residues. Trimming took 5 bases from V and 0 from J; bases not matched to a gene: 2. In DNA, the CDR3 is TGTGCCAGCAGTCTAGCGGGAGTCTCCTACAATGAGCAGTTCTTC. Translating gives CASSLAGVSYNEQFF.

The chain is built from TRBV5-4 and TRBJ1-3; D not resolved. V dropped 3 bases and J dropped 0 bases, with 16 bases sitting between them. The germline V gene encodes CDR1 SGHNT and CDR2 YYREEE (reference sequence). This CDR3 has 17 amino acids. The CDR3 here is CASSSLPGAVSGNTIYF. The CDR3 DNA reads TGTGCCAGCAGCTCGCTGCCGGGAGCCGTCTCTGGAAACACCATATATTTT. The full variable domain, rest sourced from reference TRBV5-4 and TRBJ1-3, is ETGVTQSPTHLIKTRGQQVTLRCSSQSGHNTVSWYQQALGQGPQFIFQYYREEENGRGNFPPRFSGLQFPNYSSELNVNALELDDSALYLCASSSLPGAVSGNTIYFGEGSWLTVV.

The V gene is TRBV2, the J gene TRBJ2-4; D gene unclear. The V gene's germline CDR1 is SNHLY and CDR2 FYNNEI. With 2 bases removed from V and 6 bases from J, the gap between germline ends came to 8 bases. CDR3 length equals 13 residues. CDR3 protein: CASSELARNIQYF. CDR3 nucleotides: TGTGCCAGCAGTGAATTAGCAAGAAACATTCAGTACTTC.

This clone appeared once. The rearrangement links TRBV6-6 to TRBJ2-7, with 9 bases that match TRBD2. V shed 7 bases and J 5 bases; nucleotides not matched to a gene: 9. The CDR3 is made up of 14 amino acids. CDR1 MNHNY and CDR2 SVGAGI come from the germline V gene (reference sequence). CDR3 protein: CASKYIAGADEQYF. CDR3 nucleotides: TGTGCCAGCAAATATATAGCGGGAGCTGACGAGCAGTACTTC.

To note about this clone: One end of the junction fails to match germline, which may point to a read error. At the DNA level, this CDR3 is encoded by other sequences in the same sample as well. The rearrangement links TRBV5-4 to TRBJ1-3, with TRBD1 matching over 7 bases. CDR3 length equals 14 residues. Germline V CDR1 and CDR2: SGHNT, YYREEE (reference sequence). The CDR3 bases are TGTGCCAGCAAGGGACAGTACTCTGGAAACACCATATACTTT. Translation gives CASKGQYSGNTIYF.

V gene TRBV2 combines with J gene TRBJ2-5; TRBD2 aligns across 11 bases. V trimming: 8 bases; J trimming: 1 base; junction bases outside the gene matches: 9. The CDR3 covers 16 residues. Per the germline V gene, CDR1 is SNHLY and CDR2 is FYNNEI. DNA of the CDR3: TGTGCCAGCTGGGTAGCGGGGGGGAAAGTCCAAGAGACCCAGTACTTC. Its protein is CASWVAGGKVQETQYF.